Below are 5 T cell receptor beta chains sequenced from a single sample in a study of beta chain features in type 1 diabetes (dated by TCRdb to the late 2010s). The method was the immunoSEQ multiplex PCR assay. The High Capacity cDNA Reverse Transcription Kit was used to reverse transcribe all of the isolated RNA, meaning that expressed TCRB transcripts were what got sequenced. The immuneACCESS repertoire file appears here via TCRdb, limited to in-frame rearrangements. These files lack a portion of the clones; in checked studies, under half of the deficit traces to unresolved V genes, and the cause of the others is not known. In all, the sample holds under 400,000 clones, and 12% to 15% of those were seen once. The biggest ten clones account for approximately 6.7% of the sample. Input material: central memory CD4+ T cells from blood. All receptors derive from a man aged 30 to 45 in good health.

At least ten counts were recorded for this clone. This chain connects TRBV7-9 to TRBJ2-1, with D unclear. The CDR3 totals 12 residues. Between the trimmed V and J ends, which lost 7 bases and 7 bases, there was a span of 11 bases. Germline assignment: CDR1 SEHNR and CDR2 FQNEAQ (reference sequence). The CDR3 bases are TGTGCCAGCAACCTAATTGGGAATGAGCAGTTCTTC. This translates into CASNLIGNEQFF.

The gene calls are TRBV19 and TRBJ2-3; 10 bases fit TRBD2. This CDR3 region has 16 residues. Trimming cost V 7 bases and J 8 bases; bases outside gene matches: 15. Germline V CDR1 and CDR2: LNHDA, SQIVND (reference sequence). The CDR3 DNA reads TGTGCCAGTACCGAACATAGCGGGGGGAGAGCCAGTACGCAGTATTTT. As protein: CASTEHSGGRASTQYF. Full variable domain (outside the CDR3, taken from reference TRBV19 and TRBJ2-3): DGGITQSPKYLFRKEGQNVTLSCEQNLNHDAMYWYRQDPGQGLRLIYYSQIVNDFQKGDIAEGYSVSREKKESFPLTVTSAQKNPTAFYLCASTEHSGGRASTQYFGPGTRLTVL.

This clone was picked up a small number of times. V and J are TRBV7-8 and TRBJ2-5; 9 nucleotides match TRBD1. The CDR3 extends over 14 amino acids. The J segment lost 5 bases and the V segment lost 5 bases, leaving 6 bases of the junction unmatched. The germline V gene has CDR1 SGHVS and CDR2 FQNEAQ. CDR3: CASSPGQGIETQYF. CDR3 in DNA: TGTGCCAGCAGCCCGGGACAGGGTATCGAGACCCAGTACTTC.

The chain links TRBV30 to TRBJ1-1; D not resolved. The CDR3 sequence is 13 residues long. CDR1 and CDR2 (germline): GTSNPN, SVGIG (reference sequence). Trimming stripped 2 bases from V and 10 bases from J, with 17 bases between. The CDR3 DNA follows: TGTGCCTGGAGTCGAAACAGCCTCTTCGGAGCTTTCTTT. Translated: CAWSRNSLFGAFF.

Of note for this clone: The junction and the germline gene differ at one end; a read error may be behind it. V is TRBV7-7 and J is TRBJ2-5; D remains ambiguous. The CDR3 has 12 residues. CDR1 is SSHAT, CDR2 FNYEAQ, per germline (reference sequence). The CDR3 is CASSRPQETQYF. CDR3 DNA sequence: TGCGCCAGCAGCCGTCCCCAAGAGACCCAGTACTTC.